The entry below describes one T cell receptor (beta chain). Its antigen is undetermined. This sample stems from a study of T cell responses to AZD1222 COVID-19 vaccine. Findings and caveats of the study: A reported finding is that nearly half of spike-specific TCRs target unmutated variant regions. Baseline seropositives among AZD1222 recipients totaled only five to seven.

TCRdb's copy holds only in-frame clones and misses some; the assay was immunoSEQ multiplex PCR. The sample lists 150,000 to 200,000 clones; 88% were seen once. CDR1 is KGHDR, CDR2 SFDVKD, per germline. Trimming at V came to 3 bases and at J to 7 bases, leaving 9 bases not matched to a gene. The CDR3 has 15 amino acids. Here the sequenced sample was peripheral blood, taken on day 0 of AZD1222 vaccination. This receptor was obtained from an adult in good health. V is TRBV24-1 and J is TRBJ1-2; 8 bases are shared with TRBD1. CDR3 sequence reads: CATSDPADRVSGYTF. The CDR3 nucleotides read TGTGCCACCAGTGATCCCGCGGACAGGGTCTCTGGCTACACCTTC.